The 27 T cell receptor beta chains given below trace back to one sample, sequenced in a study of blood T cell repertoires in COVID-19. Repertoires were generated with immunoSEQ multiplex PCR, while TCRdb's copy carries only in-frame clones and drops some. The repertoire consists of approximately 300,000 clones, with roughly 85% occurring once and the leading ten covering approximately 5.2%. Sequencing was performed on PBMCs or T cells enriched from blood (not recorded which). The receptors were gathered from a woman between 25 and 40 years old who had recovered from COVID-19.

The chain employs TRBV29-1 and TRBJ2-2; TRBD2 might be the D (6 bases). The V end lost 0 bases, the J end lost 6 bases, and 8 bases lay between the germline ends. The CDR3 is made up of 13 amino acids. CDR1 and CDR2 (germline): SQVTM, ANQGSEA. CDR3 amino acids: CSVEEWGAGELFF. The DNA for the CDR3 is TGCAGCGTTGAAGAATGGGGGGCCGGGGAGCTGTTTTTT.

This chain uses TRBV6-5 with TRBJ2-7; 12 nucleotides match TRBD1. Per the germline V gene, CDR1 is MNHEY and CDR2 is SVGAGI. The junction had 4 bases not matched to a gene; V was cut back by 6 bases and J by 4 bases. The CDR3 is 14 amino acids. CDR3 in amino acids: CASSAGQGAYEQYF. The CDR3 DNA is TGTGCCAGCAGCGCGGGACAGGGGGCTTACGAGCAGTACTTC.

The genes are TRBV6-5 and TRBJ2-3, with TRBD1 matching 10 bases. The CDR3 is 13 amino acids. The germline V gene encodes CDR1 MNHEY and CDR2 SVGAGI. Losses at the gene ends were 10 bases for V and 6 bases for J; bases not matched to a gene: 7. The CDR3 DNA reads TGTGCCATACAAGGACAGGGGGGGGATACGCAGTATTTT. Its protein is CAIQGQGGDTQYF.

As DNA, the CDR3 is TGCAGTGCTAGTCCCGCACAGGGATCCAACTATGGCTACACCTTC. It yields the protein CSASPAQGSNYGYTF. This chain links TRBV20-1 with TRBJ1-2, with D possibly being TRBD1 (6 bases). This CDR3 comprises 15 residues. Germline loops: CDR1 DFQATT, CDR2 SNEGSKA (reference sequence). The V and J ends lost 3 bases and 2 bases respectively, with 16 bases between them.

The V gene is TRBV6-2 or TRBV6-3, the J gene TRBJ2-7, with TRBD1 identical over 7 bases. V lost 0 bases and J lost 4; bases outside the gene matches: 12. The CDR3 is 17 amino acids. The germline V gene has CDR1 MNHEY and CDR2 SVGEGT. The chain's CDR3 is CASSYSTLRGPKYEQYF. CDR3 sequence (DNA): TGTGCCAGCAGTTACTCGACCTTGAGGGGGCCAAAATACGAGCAGTACTTC.

This clone was recorded once. The rearrangement links TRBV19 to TRBJ1-5; no firm D call. The CDR3 spans 12 residues. Trimming pared 6 bases from V and 5 bases from J, leaving 8 bases between. Germline CDR1 reads LNHDA; CDR2 reads SQIVND (reference sequence). The CDR3 protein is CASRAADQPQHF. Written as DNA, the CDR3 is TGTGCCAGTAGGGCCGCGGATCAGCCCCAGCATTTT.

This chain connects TRBV7-9 to TRBJ1-4, with D possibly TRBD1 on 5 matching bases. The germline V gene has CDR1 SEHNR and CDR2 FQNEAQ (reference sequence). Trimming left V 5 bases short and J 7 bases short, with 11 bases between. This CDR3 has 13 amino acids. As DNA, the CDR3 is TGTGCCAGCAGCCGTGGGGGGATTGAAAAACTGTTTTTT. This encodes CASSRGGIEKLFF.

The chain employs TRBV2 and TRBJ2-7; 12 nucleotides match TRBD2. Trimming cost V 6 bases and J 2 bases; bases outside gene matches: 8. CDR1 and CDR2 (germline): SNHLY, FYNNEI. The CDR3 extends over 16 amino acids. CDR3 sequence: CASRPTSGGPPYEQYF. CDR3 sequence (DNA): TGTGCCAGCAGGCCAACTAGCGGGGGGCCCCCCTACGAGCAGTACTTC. The full variable domain, rest sourced from reference TRBV2 and TRBJ2-7, is EPEVTQTPSHQVTQMGQEVILRCVPISNHLYFYWYRQILGQKVEFLVSFYNNEISEKSEIFDDQFSVERPDGSNFTLKIRSTKLEDSAMYFCASRPTSGGPPYEQYFGPGTRLTVT.

The CDR3 nucleotides read TGTGCCAGCAGCTCGGAGACAGGGTCCGGGGAGCTGTTTTTT. Protein: CASSSETGSGELFF. V and J are TRBV7-9 and TRBJ2-2, with 7 bases that match TRBD1. V dropped 4 bases and J dropped 6; count of bases not matched to a gene: 5. This CDR3 is 14 amino acids long. Germline CDR1 is SEHNR and CDR2 is FQNEAQ (reference sequence).

V is TRBV7-2 and J is TRBJ2-7; the match to TRBD1 covers 8 bases. The CDR3 has 15 amino acids. Germline lookup yields CDR1 SGHTA and CDR2 FQGNSA. With V trimmed by 2 bases and J by 4 bases, 7 bases remained unmatched. The CDR3: CASSLSQGAWYEQYF. DNA of the CDR3: TGTGCCAGCAGCTTAAGTCAGGGGGCTTGGTACGAGCAGTACTTC. Full variable domain (missing parts from reference TRBV7-2 and TRBJ2-7): GAGVSQSPSNKVTEKGKDVELRCDPISGHTALYWYRQSLGQGLEFLIYFQGNSAPDKSGLPSDRFSAERTGGSVSTLTIQRTQQEDSAVYLCASSLSQGAWYEQYFGPGTRLTVT.

The chain combines TRBV6-2 or TRBV6-3 with TRBJ2-7, with TRBD1 matching over 9 bases. V shed 2 bases and J 7 bases; nucleotides not matched to a gene: 6. This CDR3 has 14 amino acids. Per germline, CDR1 MNHEY and CDR2 SVGEGT. CDR3 sequence (DNA): TGTGCCAGCAGTTACCGGACAGGGGTGTGGGAGCAGTACTTC. Its protein is CASSYRTGVWEQYF.

V is TRBV5-1 and J is TRBJ1-1, with D uncertain. The germline CDR1 and CDR2 sequences are SGHRS and YFSETQ. The V end lost 4 bases, the J end lost 4 bases, and 11 bases lay between the germline ends. CDR3 size: 13 residues. CDR3 sequence (DNA): TGCGCCAGCAGCCTCGAAGGGAGCACTGAAGCTTTCTTT. It translates to CASSLEGSTEAFF. The whole variable domain, filled in from reference TRBV5-1 and TRBJ1-1, reads KAGVTQTPRYLIKTRGQQVTLSCSPISGHRSVSWYQQTPGQGLQFLFEYFSETQRNKGNFPGRFSGRQFSNSRSEMNVSTLELGDSALYLCASSLEGSTEAFFGQGTRLTVV.

V and J are TRBV12-2 and TRBJ2-7; the table's D call, TRBD1, was not checked against the DNA. TRBV12-2 is a listed pseudogene. This CDR3 is built from 11 residues. The CDR3 nucleotides read TGTGCAAGTCGTACAGGGGACGAGCAGTACTTC. This sequence encodes CASRTGDEQYF.

The chain combines TRBV7-9 with TRBJ1-2; 7 bases line up with TRBD1. J gave up 3 bases and V 4 bases, and 2 bases lay outside the gene matches. Germline V gene lookup returns CDR1 SEHNR and CDR2 FQNEAQ (reference sequence). The CDR3 totals 13 residues. CDR3 sequence (DNA): TGTGCCAGCAGCTCTGGGACAGACTATGGCTACACCTTC. It yields the protein CASSSGTDYGYTF.

V gene TRBV7-2 combines with J gene TRBJ1-1, with no clear D. Trimming took 1 base from V and 3 from J, leaving 6 bases between them. Germline V CDR1 and CDR2: SGHTA, FQGNSA. The CDR3 sequence is 13 residues long. Here the CDR3 DNA reads TGTGCCAGCAGCTTAGACTGGTACACTGAAGCTTTCTTT. It encodes CASSLDWYTEAFF.

The chain couples TRBV18 to TRBJ2-3; the match to TRBD2 covers 12 bases. Germline CDR1 reads KGHSH; CDR2 reads LQKENI. This CDR3 spans 15 amino acids. Trimming removed 1 base from V and 5 bases from J; junction bases left unmatched: 1. The CDR3 DNA reads as TGTGCCAGCTCACCACGGACTAGCGGGGAAGATACGCAGTATTTT. This gives the protein CASSPRTSGEDTQYF.

The chain recombines TRBV7-2 with TRBJ2-7, with no clear D. Trimming left V 1 base short and J 3 bases short, with 10 bases between. Per the germline V gene, CDR1 is SGHTA and CDR2 is FQGNSA. CDR3 size: 14 residues. CDR3 sequence reads: CASSLGLVRYEQYF. The CDR3 DNA reads TGTGCCAGCAGCTTAGGGCTAGTACGCTACGAGCAGTACTTC.

This clone was seen just once. J is TRBJ1-1 and V is TRBV2, with a tentative D call TRBD1 (6 bases). The ends were cut back, 11 bases at V and 4 bases at J, with 11 bases in the middle. The CDR3 runs to 11 residues. Germline assignment: CDR1 SNHLY and CDR2 FYNNEI. The CDR3 nucleotides are TGTGCCCAGCAAGGGGGCACTGAAGCTTTCTTT. Translated: CAQQGGTEAFF.

The chain is built from TRBV4-2 and TRBJ1-2; TRBD1 matches at 10 bases. The CDR3 totals 15 residues. The ends lost 0 bases at V and 6 bases at J; junction bases unmatched: 4. Germline lookup yields CDR1 LGHNA and CDR2 YNFKEQ. The CDR3 DNA reads as TGTGCCAGCAGCCAAGATTCCGGGACAGGGGATGGCTACACCTTC. Translated: CASSQDSGTGDGYTF.

This CDR3 is CASTERDTQYF. In DNA form, the CDR3 reads TGTGCCAGCACCGAGCGGGATACGCAGTATTTT. The genes are TRBV2 and TRBJ2-3, with D perhaps matching TRBD2 (5 bases). V gave up 7 bases and J gave up 6 bases, with 8 bases separating them. Germline assignment: CDR1 SNHLY and CDR2 FYNNEI. The CDR3 covers 11 residues.

This clone was seen just once. The chain joins TRBV18 to TRBJ1-3, with D uncertain. CDR3 size: 16 residues. Deletions cut 3 bases from V and 0 bases from J, with 12 bases between. CDR1 and CDR2 from the germline V gene are KGHSH and LQKENI. CDR3 nucleotide sequence: TGTGCCAGCTCACCCACCCTAGGGAGCTCTGGAAACACCATATATTTT. It yields the protein CASSPTLGSSGNTIYF.

This clone was observed a handful of times. V and J are TRBV7-2 and TRBJ1-3; D not certain. The CDR3 length is 15 residues. Per the germline V gene, CDR1 is SGHTA and CDR2 is FQGNSA. The germline V and J ends were trimmed by 5 bases and 0 bases, with 11 bases remaining between them. The CDR3 is CASSPRGGSGNTIYF. The CDR3, as DNA: TGTGCCAGCAGCCCCCGGGGTGGCTCTGGAAACACCATATATTTT.

J is TRBJ1-5 and V is TRBV7-9; the D is unclear. This CDR3 is 12 amino acids long. The V end lost 8 bases, the J end lost 0 bases, and 5 bases lay between the germline ends. The germline V gene has CDR1 SEHNR and CDR2 FQNEAQ (reference sequence). The CDR3, as DNA: TGTGCCAGCCGGTATAGCAATCAGCCCCAGCATTTT. Residues: CASRYSNQPQHF.

V is TRBV30 and J is TRBJ1-2; D gene ambiguous. Germline V gene sequence: CDR1 GTSNPN, CDR2 SVGIG (reference sequence). The germline V and J ends were trimmed by 0 bases and 6 bases, with 11 bases remaining between them. CDR3 length: 13 amino acids. The CDR3 reads CAWSVNLRDGYTF. The CDR3 nucleotides are TGTGCCTGGAGTGTAAACTTACGCGATGGCTACACCTTC.

The CDR3 is CASSIGTSGGGLSDTQYF. The CDR3 nucleotides are TGTGCCAGCAGCATCGGGACTAGCGGGGGGGGCCTTTCAGATACGCAGTATTTT. This chain links TRBV7-2 with TRBJ2-3, with 16 nucleotides matching TRBD2. CDR1 is SGHTA, CDR2 FQGNSA, per germline. CDR3 size: 18 residues. Losses at the gene ends were 5 bases for V and 4 bases for J; bases not matched to a gene: 9. The full variable domain, in which reference TRBV7-2 and TRBJ2-3 provide the parts outside the CDR3, is GAGVSQSPSNKVTEKGKDVELRCDPISGHTALYWYRQSLGQGLEFLIYFQGNSAPDKSGLPSDRFSAERTGGSVSTLTIQRTQQEDSAVYLCASSIGTSGGGLSDTQYFGPGTRLTVL.

V and J are TRBV2 and TRBJ2-3, with 7 bases lining up with TRBD2. This CDR3 has 15 amino acids. The trim removed 3 bases at V and 2 bases at J, leaving 5 bases unmatched. Germline V lookup: CDR1 SNHLY, CDR2 FYNNEI. The CDR3 protein is CASSDWGGTTDTQYF. In DNA, the CDR3 is TGTGCCAGCAGTGATTGGGGGGGAACCACAGATACGCAGTATTTT.

The chain links TRBV29-1 to TRBJ2-1, with 8 bases aligning to TRBD1. Germline assignment: CDR1 SQVTM and CDR2 ANQGSEA. The CDR3 consists of 14 residues. Unmatched junction bases numbered 3, after V lost 4 bases and J lost 1 base. The CDR3 sequence is CSVGRQGSYNEQFF. CDR3 bases: TGCAGCGTTGGACGACAGGGGTCCTACAATGAGCAGTTCTTC.